The 6 T cell receptor beta chains below all came from one sample that was sequenced in a study of blood T cell repertoires in COVID-19. Method: immunoSEQ multiplex PCR; TCRdb's copy keeps in-frame clones and lacks some. The table shows 140,000 or so clones, with 70% to 90% occurring only once. The sample was peripheral blood. These TCRs come from a woman between 45 and 60 years old with acute or convalescent COVID-19.

V usage is TRBV28 and J usage is TRBJ1-1; the D gene is possibly TRBD1 (5 bases). V was shortened by 2 bases and J by 1 base, with 11 bases between the two germline ends. The CDR3 spans 15 residues. Germline CDR1 reads MDHEN; CDR2 reads SYDVKM. Here the CDR3 reads CASSLPGMQNTEAFF. CDR3 DNA sequence: TGTGCCAGCAGTTTACCAGGGATGCAGAACACTGAAGCTTTCTTT. The full variable domain, rest sourced from reference TRBV28 and TRBJ1-1, is DVKVTQSSRYLVKRTGEKVFLECVQDMDHENMFWYRQDPGLGLRLIYFSYDVKMKEKGDIPEGYSVSREKKERFSLILESASTNQTSMYLCASSLPGMQNTEAFFGQGTRLTVV.

The chain combines TRBV6-5 with TRBJ1-1; D not resolved. The CDR3 sequence is 14 residues long. Germline V CDR1 and CDR2: MNHEY, SVGAGI. V was shortened by 2 bases and J by 3 bases, with 10 bases between the two germline ends. CDR3: CASSYREGDTEAFF. CDR3 nucleotides: TGTGCCAGCAGTTACCGGGAGGGAGACACTGAAGCTTTCTTT.

The chain has TRBV9 and TRBJ2-1, with TRBD2 identical over 9 bases. Germline V CDR1 and CDR2: SGDLS, YYNGEE. V lost 4 bases, J lost 2 bases, and 10 bases stayed unmatched. The CDR3 runs 17 residues. CDR3 region: CASSPPGGGGAYNEQFF. The CDR3 DNA sequence: TGTGCCAGCAGCCCCCCGGGTGGCGGGGGGGCCTACAATGAGCAGTTCTTC.

J is TRBJ1-2 and V is TRBV6-2 or TRBV6-3; D unclear. The ends were cut back, 2 bases at V and 8 bases at J, with 15 bases in the middle. Germline loops: CDR1 MNHEY, CDR2 SVGEGT. This CDR3 region has 14 residues. The CDR3 spells CASSYGGEVFGYTF. The CDR3 DNA follows: TGTGCCAGCAGTTACGGCGGAGAGGTCTTCGGCTACACCTTC.

The V and J genes are TRBV5-6 and TRBJ2-3; D is uncertain. CDR3 size: 16 residues. Trimming pared 4 bases from V and 2 bases from J, leaving 17 bases between. Germline CDR1 reads SGHDT; CDR2 reads YYEEEE. CDR3 nucleotides: TGTGCCAGCAGCCCCAAGACTCGCCACTACACAGATACGCAGTATTTT. Its protein is CASSPKTRHYTDTQYF.

V is TRBV24-1 and J is TRBJ1-4; D is perhaps TRBD1 (6 bases). There are 14 residues in the CDR3. Germline lookup yields CDR1 KGHDR and CDR2 SFDVKD. V gave up 3 bases and J gave up 6 bases, with 10 bases separating them. The CDR3 reads CATSDSRTDEKLFF. The CDR3, as DNA: TGTGCCACCAGTGATAGCAGGACAGATGAAAAACTGTTTTTT.